This T cell receptor (beta chain) was observed in a study of T cell responses to AZD1222 COVID-19 vaccine. Trimming stripped 0 bases from V and 7 bases from J, with 13 bases between. The germline V gene encodes CDR1 LNHDA and CDR2 SQIVND (reference sequence). The CDR3 totals 15 residues. Produced via immunoSEQ multiplex PCR; TCRdb's table is partial and in-frame only. The profile covers more than 80,000 clones, with roughly 85% appearing a single time and around 3.7% taken by the ten largest. With regard to this clone: What it binds is unknown.

The study, taken as a whole, reports: Donors, mostly white British, included more females; clonal diversity was possibly underestimated. Receipt of two AZD1222 doses was followed by a rise in Spike-specific TCR breadth and depth.

The chain combines TRBV19 with TRBJ2-1; no clear D. The clonotype originates from an adult who received the AZD1222 COVID-19 vaccine. The sample was peripheral blood, taken 28 days after the second AZD1222 dose. The CDR3 nucleotides read TGTGCCAGTAGTATAGATCTAGGCACCTGGAATGAGCAGTTCTTC. Translating it yields CASSIDLGTWNEQFF.